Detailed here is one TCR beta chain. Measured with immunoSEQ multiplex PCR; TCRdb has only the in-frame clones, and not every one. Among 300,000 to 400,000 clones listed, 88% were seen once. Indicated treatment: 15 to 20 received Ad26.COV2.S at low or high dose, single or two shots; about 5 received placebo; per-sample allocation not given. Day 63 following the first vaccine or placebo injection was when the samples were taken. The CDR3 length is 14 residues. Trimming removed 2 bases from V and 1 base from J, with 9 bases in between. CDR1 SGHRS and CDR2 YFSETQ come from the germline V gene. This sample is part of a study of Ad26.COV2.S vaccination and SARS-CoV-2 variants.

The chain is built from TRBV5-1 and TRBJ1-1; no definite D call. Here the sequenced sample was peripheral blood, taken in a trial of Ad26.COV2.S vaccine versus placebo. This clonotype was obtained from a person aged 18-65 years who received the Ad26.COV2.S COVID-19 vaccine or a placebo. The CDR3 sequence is CASSFGAGNTEAFF. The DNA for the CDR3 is TGCGCCAGCAGCTTTGGAGCGGGGAACACTGAAGCTTTCTTT.